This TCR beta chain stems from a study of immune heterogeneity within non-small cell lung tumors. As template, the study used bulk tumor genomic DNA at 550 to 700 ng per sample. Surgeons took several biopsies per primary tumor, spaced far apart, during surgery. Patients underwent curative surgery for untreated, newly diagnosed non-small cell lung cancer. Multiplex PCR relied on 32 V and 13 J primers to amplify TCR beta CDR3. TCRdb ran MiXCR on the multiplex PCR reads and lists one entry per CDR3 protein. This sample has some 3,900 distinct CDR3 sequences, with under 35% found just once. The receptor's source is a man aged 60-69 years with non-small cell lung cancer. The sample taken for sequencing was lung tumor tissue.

This chain's CDR3 is CATSDPSGGAHYNEQFF. The CDR3 DNA reads as TGTGCCACCAGTGATCCGTCGGGAGGCGCACACTACAATGAGCAGTTCTTC. The J gene is TRBJ2-1, the V gene TRBV24-1, with 7 bases that match TRBD2. The CDR3 totals 17 residues. Per the germline V gene, CDR1 is KGHDR and CDR2 is SFDVKD. Trimming removed 3 bases from V and 3 bases from J; junction bases left unmatched: 10.